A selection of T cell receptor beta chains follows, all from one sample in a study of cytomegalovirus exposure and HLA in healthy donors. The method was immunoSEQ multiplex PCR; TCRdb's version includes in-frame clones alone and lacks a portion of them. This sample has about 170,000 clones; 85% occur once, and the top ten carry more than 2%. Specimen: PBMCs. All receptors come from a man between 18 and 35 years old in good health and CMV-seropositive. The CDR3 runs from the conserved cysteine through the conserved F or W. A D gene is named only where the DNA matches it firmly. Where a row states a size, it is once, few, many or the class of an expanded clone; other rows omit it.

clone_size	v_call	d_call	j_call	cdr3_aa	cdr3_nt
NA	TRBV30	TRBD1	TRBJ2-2	CAWSQGDTGELFF	TGTGCCTGGAGTCAGGGGGACACCGGGGAGCTGTTTTTT
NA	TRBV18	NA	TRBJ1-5	CASSPGFRDQPQHF	TGTGCCAGCTCACCAGGGTTCAGGGATCAGCCCCAGCATTTT
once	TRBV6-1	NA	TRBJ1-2	CASSEQQTTNYGYTF	TGTGCCAGCAGTGAACAACAGACTACTAACTATGGCTACACCTTC
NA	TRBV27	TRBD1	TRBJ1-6	CASSLGDRGYSPLHF	TGTGCCAGCAGTTTGGGGGACAGGGGTTATTCACCCCTCCACTTT
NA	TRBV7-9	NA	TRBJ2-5	CASSSRPETQYF	TGTGCCAGCAGTTCTCGTCCGGAGACCCAGTACTTC
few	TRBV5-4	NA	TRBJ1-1	CASSFSGTEAFF	TGTGCCAGCAGCTTTTCCGGGACTGAAGCTTTCTTT
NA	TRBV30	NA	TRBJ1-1	CAWSVTDTEAFF	TGTGCCTGGAGTGTAACGGACACTGAAGCTTTCTTT
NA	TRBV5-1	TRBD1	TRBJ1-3	CASRPTGGNTIYF	TGCGCCAGCAGGCCGACAGGGGGAAACACCATATATTTT
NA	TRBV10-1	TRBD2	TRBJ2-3	CASRKRGRSTDTQYF	TGCGCCAGCCGAAAGCGGGGGCGCAGCACAGATACGCAGTATTTT
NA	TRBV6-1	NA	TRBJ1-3	CASSDLAMDTIYF	TGTGCCAGCAGTGATCTTGCTATGGACACCATATATTTT
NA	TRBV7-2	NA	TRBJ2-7	CASSPRANYEQYF	TGTGCCAGCAGCCCGAGGGCCAACTACGAGCAGTACTTC
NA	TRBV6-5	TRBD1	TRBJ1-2	CASSRTGDYGYTF	TGTGCCAGCAGTCGGACAGGGGACTATGGCTACACCTTC
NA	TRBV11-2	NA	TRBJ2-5	CASSPPGHGETQYF	TGTGCCAGCAGTCCTCCGGGACACGGAGAGACCCAGTACTTC
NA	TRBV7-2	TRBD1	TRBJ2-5	CASSLQGTYQETQYF	TGTGCCAGCAGCCTACAGGGGACGTACCAAGAGACCCAGTACTTC
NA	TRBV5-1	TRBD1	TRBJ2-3	CASSGIQGVGTDTQYF	TGCGCCAGCAGCGGAATTCAGGGGGTTGGAACAGATACGCAGTATTTT
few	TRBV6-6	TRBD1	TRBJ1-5	CASSYGTGNQPQHF	TGTGCCAGCAGTTACGGGACAGGGAATCAGCCCCAGCATTTT
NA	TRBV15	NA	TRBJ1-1	CATSRLTGLLNTEAFF	TGTGCCACCAGCAGGCTTACGGGACTCTTGAACACTGAAGCTTTCTTT
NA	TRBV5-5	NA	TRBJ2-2	CASSLGANTGELFF	TGTGCCAGCAGCTTGGGCGCTAACACCGGGGAGCTGTTTTTT
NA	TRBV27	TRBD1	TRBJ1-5	CASSSRTGFISNQPQHF	TGTGCCAGCAGTTCTAGGACAGGGTTTATATCCAATCAGCCCCAGCATTTT
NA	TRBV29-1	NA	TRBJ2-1	CSVEGRLRRNEQFF	TGCAGCGTTGAAGGCCGTCTACGGAGGAATGAGCAGTTCTTC
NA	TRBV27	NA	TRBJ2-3	CASSLSWQVLDTQYF	TGTGCCAGCAGTTTATCGTGGCAGGTGCTGGATACGCAGTATTTT
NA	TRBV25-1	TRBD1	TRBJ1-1	CASSGTGPVNTEAFF	TGTGCCAGCAGTGGGACAGGGCCGGTGAACACTGAAGCTTTCTTT
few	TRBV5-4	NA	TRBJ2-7	CASSLWPGEQYF	TGTGCCAGCAGCTTATGGCCGGGCGAGCAGTACTTC
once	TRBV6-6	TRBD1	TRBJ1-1	CASSLRTGGNTEAFF	TGTGCCAGCAGTCTTCGGACAGGGGGGAACACTGAAGCTTTCTTT
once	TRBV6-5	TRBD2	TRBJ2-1	CASRQSFGGGEQFF	TGTGCCAGCAGGCAGAGCTTCGGGGGGGGTGAGCAGTTCTTC
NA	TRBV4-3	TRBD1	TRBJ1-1	CASSQVGRGITEAFF	TGCGCCAGCAGCCAAGTAGGCAGGGGGATCACTGAAGCTTTCTTT
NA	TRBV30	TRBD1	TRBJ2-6	CAWRRGQGKTGANGLTF	TGTGCCTGGAGACGGGGACAGGGGAAAACTGGGGCCAACGGCCTGACTTTC
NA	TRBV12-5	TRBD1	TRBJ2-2	CASGDGDRYTGELFF	TGTGCTAGTGGTGACGGGGACAGATACACCGGGGAGCTGTTTTTT
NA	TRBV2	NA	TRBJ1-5	CASSEASNNPGGGIQPQHF	TGTGCCAGCAGTGAAGCGTCCAATAATCCGGGGGGCGGAATTCAGCCCCAGCATTTT
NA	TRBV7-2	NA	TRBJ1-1	CASSISRGTEAFF	TGTGCCAGCAGCATCAGTAGGGGCACTGAAGCTTTCTTT
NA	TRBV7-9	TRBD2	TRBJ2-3	CASSLRGGGDTQYF	TGTGCCAGCAGCTTGCGGGGGGGCGGAGATACGCAGTATTTT
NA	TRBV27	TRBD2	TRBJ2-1	CASRPLAGGYNEQFF	TGTGCCAGCAGACCCCTAGCGGGGGGCTACAATGAGCAGTTCTTC
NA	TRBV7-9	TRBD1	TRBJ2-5	CASSDRTGTETQYF	TGTGCCAGCAGCGACAGGACAGGGACAGAGACCCAGTACTTC
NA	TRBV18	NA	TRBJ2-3	CASSPLSSSSSTDTQYF	TGTGCCAGCTCACCCCTATCTAGTTCGTCGAGCACAGATACGCAGTATTTT
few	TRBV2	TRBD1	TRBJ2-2	CASSLRPSPGQGDQTGELFF	TGTGCCAGCAGTTTACGCCCTTCTCCGGGACAGGGGGACCAAACCGGGGAGCTGTTTTTT
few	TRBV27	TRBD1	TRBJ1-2	CASSFHRDRVYGYTF	TGTGCCAGCAGTTTTCATCGGGACAGGGTGTATGGCTACACCTTC
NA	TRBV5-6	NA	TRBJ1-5	CASSSGAGLGGQPQHF	TGTGCCAGCAGCAGCGGCGCGGGGCTGGGGGGGCAGCCCCAGCATTTT
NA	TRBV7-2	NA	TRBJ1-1	CASSLAAQLNTEAFF	TGTGCCAGCAGCTTAGCCGCGCAATTGAACACTGAAGCTTTCTTT
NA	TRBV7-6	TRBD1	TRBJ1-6	CASSLGQGRNSPLHF	TGTGCCAGCAGCCTAGGACAGGGTCGGAATTCACCCCTCCACTTT
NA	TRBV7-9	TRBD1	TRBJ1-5	CSSSLTGEGQPQHF	TGTTCCAGCAGCCTGACAGGGGAAGGTCAGCCCCAGCATTTT
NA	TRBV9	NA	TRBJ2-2	CASSVAGSTNTGELFF	TGTGCCAGCAGCGTAGCGGGAAGCACGAACACCGGGGAGCTGTTTTTT
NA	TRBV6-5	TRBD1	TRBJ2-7	CASSQDRAIGQYF	TGTGCCAGCAGCCAGGACAGGGCAATCGGGCAGTACTTC
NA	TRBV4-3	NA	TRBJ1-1	CASSQMSGTEAFF	TGCGCCAGCAGCCAAATGTCGGGAACTGAAGCTTTCTTT
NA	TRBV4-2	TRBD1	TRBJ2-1	CASSQGSGTENNEQFF	TGTGCCAGCAGCCAAGGGTCCGGGACAGAGAACAATGAGCAGTTCTTC